This T cell receptor (beta chain) was captured by sequencing in a study of T cells in Graves' hyperthyroidism and ophthalmopathy. Broader study findings: Ophthalmopathy, which appeared later, was predicted by the model a median approximately 6 months before onset. Most clonotypes expanded in thyroid above 0.001 were likewise present in blood.

This clonotype was seen a few times. The antigen is not known. The CDR3 runs 14 residues. Germline V gene lookup returns CDR1 LNHNV and CDR2 YYDKDF (reference sequence). V was shortened by 5 bases and J by 6 bases, with 14 bases between the two germline ends. Using RNA transcripts as the source, TCR beta CDR3 regions were amplified. With the HTBI primer set, the TCR CDR3 went through a first round of RT-PCR. TCRdb used MiXCR to reprocess the multiplex PCR reads, holding one entry per CDR3 protein. Of 540,000 or so distinct CDR3 sequences detected, about half appear once; the ten largest clones hold 15% to 20%.

Sequencing input: peripheral blood or thyroid tissue (not recorded which). This clonotype was obtained from an adult woman with Graves' disease, either hyperthyroidism or ophthalmopathy (not recorded which). V gene TRBV15 combines with J gene TRBJ2-1; D unresolved. CDR3 DNA sequence: TGTGCCACCAGCCCGGAAGAGTTGATCAATGAGCAGTTCTTC. This translates into CATSPEELINEQFF.